These 26 T cell receptor beta chains were all obtained from the same sample, sequenced in a study of cytomegalovirus exposure and HLA in healthy donors. Researchers ran the PCR with 60 Vbeta and 13 Jbeta primers. Libraries were prepared by immunoSEQ multiplex PCR; TCRdb keeps only in-frame clonotypes and omits some of them. The sample holds approximately 130,000 clones, 83% seen once. Sequencing was carried out using PBMCs. These receptor sequences come from a girl aged 2-10 years in good health and CMV-seronegative.

The CDR3 DNA sequence: TGTGCCAGCAGTTTACAAAGACAGGTCTACGAGCAGTACTTC. Translation gives CASSLQRQVYEQYF. This chain uses TRBV28 with TRBJ2-7; a possible D gene is TRBD1 (6 bases). Per the germline V gene, CDR1 is MDHEN and CDR2 is SYDVKM. V was shortened by 2 bases and J by 3 bases, with 11 bases between the two germline ends. The CDR3 consists of 14 residues.

This clone was detected only a few times. The chain has TRBV7-6 and TRBJ1-1; D perhaps matches TRBD1 (6 bases). V shed 11 bases and J shed 0 bases, with 19 bases lying between them. CDR1 and CDR2 (germline): SGHVS, FNYEAQ. CDR3 size: 15 residues. This CDR3 is CALRRFRGLNTEAFF. The CDR3 DNA reads TGTGCCCTGCGTAGGTTTAGGGGGTTGAACACTGAAGCTTTCTTT.

This clone has just one count. This CDR3 is CASSRRASSRVSGEQYF. Written as DNA, the CDR3 is TGTGCCAGCAGCCGAAGAGCTAGCAGCCGCGTGTCTGGGGAGCAGTACTTC. The rearrangement joins TRBV14 to TRBJ2-7; D is possibly TRBD2 (5 bases). Germline lookup yields CDR1 SGHDN and CDR2 FVKESK. The V end lost 4 bases, the J end lost 7 bases, and 26 bases lay between the germline ends. The length of the CDR3 is 17 residues.

The table lists this clone with a count of one. The chain joins TRBV9 to TRBJ2-7; 7 nucleotides agree with TRBD2. V gave up 0 bases and J gave up 6 bases; unmatched junction bases: 12. CDR1 SGDLS and CDR2 YYNGEE come from the germline V gene. The CDR3 totals 16 residues. In DNA form, the CDR3 reads TGTGCCAGCAGCGTAGCGGCTAGCGGACTTGGGGGCGAGCAGTACTTC. Protein: CASSVAASGLGGEQYF.

This clone was observed once. The chain employs TRBV12-5 and TRBJ2-1, with 7 bases aligning to TRBD1. CDR3 length: 13 residues. Trimming removed 4 bases from V and 7 bases from J; junction bases left unmatched: 4. In germline, CDR1 is LGHNT, CDR2 FRNRAP. This CDR3 reads CASGSLRGNEQFF. CDR3 in DNA: TGTGCTAGTGGTTCTCTCAGGGGGAATGAGCAGTTCTTC.

Written as DNA, the CDR3 is TGTGCCAGCAGCCCCGCTTGGGAGCAAGAGACCCAGTACTTC. This gives the protein CASSPAWEQETQYF. This sequence joins TRBV5-4 and TRBJ2-5; D might be TRBD2 (5 bases). In germline, CDR1 is SGHNT, CDR2 YYREEE (reference sequence). V shed 4 bases and J shed 2 bases, with 12 bases lying between them. CDR3 length: 14 residues.

V usage is TRBV10-3 and J usage is TRBJ2-3; weak D call: TRBD2 (5 bases). CDR3 size: 15 residues. Germline assignment: CDR1 ENHRY and CDR2 SYGVKD. V lost 8 bases, J lost 0 bases, and 15 bases lay in between. CDR3 nucleotides: TGTGCCATCCGGGCGGAGAGGACTAGCACAGATACGCAGTATTTT. It is translated as CAIRAERTSTDTQYF.

The rearrangement joins TRBV7-2 to TRBJ2-3, with 9 positions matching TRBD2. CDR1 is SGHTA and CDR2 is FQGNSA in the germline V gene. V lost 3 bases to trimming and J lost 5 bases; unmatched junction nucleotides: 6. The CDR3 spans 15 residues. The CDR3 DNA sequence: TGTGCCAGCAGCTTCCGCGGGGGGGCGATAGATACGCAGTATTTT. As protein: CASSFRGGAIDTQYF.

The V and J genes are TRBV7-2 and TRBJ2-3, with D tentatively TRBD2 (6 bases). Germline CDR1 reads SGHTA; CDR2 reads FQGNSA. Deletions cut 5 bases from V and 0 bases from J, with 12 bases between. CDR3 length: 15 amino acids. The CDR3 loop reads CASSLRDLSTDTQYF. CDR3 sequence (DNA): TGTGCCAGCAGCCTGCGGGACTTAAGCACAGATACGCAGTATTTT.

The CDR3 protein is CASSLLGRGKSYSNQPQHF. In nucleotides, the CDR3 is TGTGCCAGCAGTTTATTGGGCAGGGGAAAAAGCTATAGCAATCAGCCCCAGCATTTT. The chain uses TRBV28 and TRBJ1-5; the D gene is possibly TRBD1 (6 bases). This CDR3 has 19 amino acids. With 1 base removed from V and 0 bases from J, the gap between germline ends came to 19 bases. The germline CDR1 and CDR2 sequences are MDHEN and SYDVKM.

J is TRBJ2-3 and V is TRBV5-1, with 9 bases fitting TRBD2. V dropped 0 bases and J dropped 5; count of bases not matched to a gene: 4. The CDR3 has 15 amino acids. The germline V gene encodes CDR1 SGHRS and CDR2 YFSETQ. CDR3 in DNA: TGCGCCAGCAGCTTGGTCGCGGGAGGGTTAGATACGCAGTATTTT. The encoded protein is CASSLVAGGLDTQYF.

This chain connects TRBV28 to TRBJ2-1, with 15 bases identical to TRBD2. Germline V CDR1 and CDR2: MDHEN, SYDVKM. V shed 3 bases, J shed 8 bases, and the junction held 20 bases outside the gene matches. The CDR3 consists of 21 residues. The CDR3 loop reads CASSFPPRTSGRAPGFYEQFF. The CDR3 nucleotides are TGTGCCAGCAGTTTCCCACCGAGGACTAGCGGGAGGGCCCCGGGATTCTATGAGCAGTTCTTC. Filled out from reference TRBV28 and TRBJ2-1, the complete variable domain reads DVKVTQSSRYLVKRTGEKVFLECVQDMDHENMFWYRQDPGLGLRLIYFSYDVKMKEKGDIPEGYSVSREKKERFSLILESASTNQTSMYLCASSFPPRTSGRAPGFYEQFFGPGTRLTVL.

This chain connects TRBV27 to TRBJ1-1; 8 bases are a match to TRBD1. Unmatched junction bases numbered 7, after V lost 6 bases and J lost 4 bases. This CDR3 region has 14 residues. Germline CDR1 is MNHEY and CDR2 is SMNVEV (reference sequence). CDR3 nucleotides: TGTGCCAGCAGACTACAGGGGGTTCTCACTGAAGCTTTCTTT. It codes for CASRLQGVLTEAFF.

The rearrangement joins TRBV6-6 to TRBJ2-3; the match to TRBD2 covers 9 bases. Germline CDR1 and CDR2: MNHNY and SVGAGI (reference sequence). With V trimmed by 7 bases and J by 6 bases, 8 bases remained unmatched. The CDR3 extends over 14 amino acids. CDR3 in amino acids: CASTGGGAGDTQYF. CDR3 in DNA: TGTGCCAGCACGGGCGGGGGGGCCGGCGATACGCAGTATTTT.

V is TRBV4-2 and J is TRBJ2-5; D gene uncertain. Trimming pared 0 bases from V and 4 bases from J, leaving 9 bases between. Germline lookup yields CDR1 LGHNA and CDR2 YNFKEQ. The CDR3 is made up of 14 amino acids. In nucleotides, the CDR3 is TGTGCCAGCAGCCAAGAACCAGCAGGAGAGACCCAGTACTTC. This sequence encodes CASSQEPAGETQYF.

The chain is built from TRBV6-5 and TRBJ1-6, with TRBD1 identical over 9 bases. The V gene end was trimmed by 6 bases and the J gene end by 9 bases; junction bases not matched to a gene: 6. CDR1 is MNHEY, CDR2 SVGAGI, per germline. This CDR3 spans 14 amino acids. This CDR3 reads CASSGTGKRSPLHF. The CDR3, as DNA: TGTGCCAGCAGCGGGACAGGGAAGCGTTCACCCCTCCACTTT.

The genes are TRBV4-2 and TRBJ2-7, with 9 nucleotides matching TRBD1. The germline CDR1 and CDR2 sequences are LGHNA and YNFKEQ. The J segment lost 3 bases and the V segment lost 3 bases, leaving 9 bases of the junction unmatched. The CDR3 sequence is 16 residues long. Here the CDR3 reads CASSHGGDRVSYEQYF. DNA of the CDR3: TGTGCCAGCAGCCATGGGGGGGACAGGGTTAGCTACGAGCAGTACTTC.

J is TRBJ1-5 and V is TRBV18, with TRBD1 matching 7 bases. The trim removed 3 bases at V and 7 bases at J, leaving 3 bases unmatched. In germline, CDR1 is KGHSH, CDR2 LQKENI. The CDR3 runs 13 residues. The CDR3 nucleotides read TGTGCCAGCTCACCTGACAGGGACCAGCCCCAGCATTTT. This codes for CASSPDRDQPQHF.

This chain links TRBV5-1 with TRBJ2-1, with 9 bases matching TRBD2. The V and J ends lost 3 bases and 0 bases, in that order; junction bases with no gene match: 7. Germline V CDR1 and CDR2: SGHRS, YFSETQ. CDR3 length equals 17 residues. The chain's CDR3 is CASSSTSGFSSYNEQFF. The DNA of the CDR3 is TGCGCCAGCAGCTCCACTAGCGGGTTTAGCTCCTACAATGAGCAGTTCTTC.

The rearrangement joins TRBV4-1 to TRBJ2-3; possibly TRBD1 for D (6 bases). V dropped 1 base and J dropped 1 base, with 9 bases sitting between them. The CDR3 is made up of 15 amino acids. Germline values: CDR1 MGHRA, CDR2 YSYEKL. The CDR3 DNA is TGCGCCAGCAGCCAAGCCAGGGGAGGCACAGATACGCAGTATTTT. Amino acids: CASSQARGGTDTQYF.

V and J are TRBV7-8 and TRBJ2-1, with a possible D match to TRBD2 (5 bases). The CDR3 runs 13 residues. The V and J ends lost 5 bases and 9 bases respectively, with 14 bases between them. Germline lookup yields CDR1 SGHVS and CDR2 FQNEAQ. For the CDR3, the DNA is TGTGCCAGCAGCGGGAGTCGCCGTACTGAGCAGTTCTTC. It encodes CASSGSRRTEQFF.

J is TRBJ2-1 and V is TRBV5-1, with 8 positions matching TRBD2. The CDR3 contains 15 residues. Trimming removed 1 base from V and 0 bases from J; junction bases left unmatched: 0. The germline V gene encodes CDR1 SGHRS and CDR2 YFSETQ. In nucleotides, the CDR3 is TGCGCCAGCAGCTTGAGCGGGAGCTCCTACAATGAGCAGTTCTTC. It specifies CASSLSGSSYNEQFF.

This sequence joins TRBV7-9 and TRBJ1-2, with D unresolved. The germline V gene encodes CDR1 SEHNR and CDR2 FQNEAQ (reference sequence). The germline V and J ends were trimmed by 5 bases and 5 bases, with 18 bases remaining between them. CDR3 size: 15 residues. Written as DNA, the CDR3 is TGTGCCAGCAGCGAAGCGGAAGATGGCGGGTATGGCTACACCTTC. It codes for CASSEAEDGGYGYTF.

The chain links TRBV7-2 to TRBJ2-5; 8 bases agree with TRBD2. After removal of 3 bases from V and 5 bases from J, the junction contained 8 bases not matched to a gene. The CDR3 covers 15 residues. CDR1 is SGHTA, CDR2 FQGNSA, per germline. The CDR3 protein is CASSFGPGGWETQYF. The CDR3 nucleotides read TGTGCCAGCAGCTTTGGGCCGGGAGGGTGGGAGACCCAGTACTTC.

The V and J genes are TRBV6-1 and TRBJ2-2, with a possible D match to TRBD1 (6 bases). Germline loops: CDR1 MNHNS, CDR2 SASEGT. The CDR3 is 14 residues long. Trimming took off 8 bases at V and 4 bases at J, with 14 bases between the two ends. The CDR3 reads CASGTRGSTGELFF. CDR3 DNA sequence: TGTGCCAGCGGCACCAGGGGTTCCACCGGGGAGCTGTTTTTT.

The rearrangement links TRBV6-7 to TRBJ2-7; a possible D gene is TRBD1 (6 bases). Being an ORF, TRBV6-7 has a function that is uncertain. This CDR3 is built from 14 residues. V was shortened by 7 bases and J by 1 base, with 14 bases between the two germline ends. In DNA form, the CDR3 reads TGTGCCAGCATCATGGACAGCCCTTCCTACGAGCAGTACTTC. Amino acids: CASIMDSPSYEQYF.